The rows below give T cell receptor beta chains drawn from one sample of a study of CD8 T cells in ankylosing spondylitis. TCRdb redid the calling of the 5' RACE reads with MiXCR, one entry per CDR3 protein. The table lists 700,000 to 850,000 distinct CDR3 sequences, roughly 10% of them singletons. The specimen sequenced was blood, either unsorted or a sorted T cell fraction (not recorded which). These receptors all come from a male donor with ankylosing spondylitis. The CDR3 runs from the conserved cysteine through the conserved F or W. A D gene is named only where the DNA matches it firmly. Part of the rows lack a size; the others show once, few, many or a class for expanded clones.

-	-	TRBJ2-1	TRBV29-1	CSVELQSSYNEQFF	TGCAGCGTTGAACTCCAGAGCTCCTACAATGAGCAGTTCTTC
-	few	TRBJ2-7	TRBV24-1	CATSEAGTEIYEQYF	TGTGCCACCAGTGAGGCCGGGACGGAGATTTACGAGCAGTACTTC
-	-	TRBJ2-7	TRBV7-8	CARSLGHAYSSYEQYF	TGTGCCAGGAGCCTCGGGCACGCCTACTCCTCCTACGAGCAGTACTTC
-	few	TRBJ2-3	TRBV10-1	CASSSRLEGPDTQYF	TGCGCCAGCAGCTCCCGTCTGGAGGGGCCAGATACGCAGTATTTT
TRBD1	-	TRBJ1-5	TRBV12-3/TRBV12-4	CASSFLTGHSNQPQHF	TGTGCCAGCAGTTTTTTGACAGGGCATAGCAATCAGCCCCAGCATTTT
-	-	TRBJ2-7	TRBV20-1	CSAWAVEGTSYEQYF	TGCAGTGCTTGGGCGGTGGAGGGGACCTCCTACGAGCAGTACTTC
TRBD1	few	TRBJ2-7	TRBV5-1	CASSLFEGGAEQYF	TGCGCCAGCAGCTTGTTTGAAGGGGGCGCCGAGCAGTACTTC
-	-	TRBJ1-1	TRBV15	CATSLGANTEAFF	TGTGCCACCAGCCTCGGAGCGAACACTGAAGCTTTCTTT
-	-	TRBJ2-7	TRBV7-2	CASSLAGTFEQYF	TGTGCCAGCAGCTTAGCAGGGACCTTCGAGCAGTACTTC
TRBD1	few	TRBJ1-1	TRBV7-9	CASSRTMTGATEAFF	TGTGCCAGCAGCCGAACCATGACAGGGGCCACTGAAGCTTTCTTT
TRBD1	once	TRBJ2-7	TRBV4-1	CASSHRGTGGYEQYF	TGCGCCAGCAGCCACCGAGGGACAGGGGGCTACGAGCAGTACTTC
-	many	TRBJ2-7	TRBV5-1	CASSLVAPYEQYF	TGCGCCAGCAGCTTGGTAGCACCCTACGAGCAGTACTTC
-	few	TRBJ1-4	TRBV20-1	CSAKDPMGYNEKLFF	TGCAGTGCTAAGGACCCAATGGGATATAATGAAAAACTGTTTTTT
-	many	TRBJ2-7	TRBV5-1	CASSLGGPGREQYF	TGCGCCAGCAGCTTGGGGGGACCGGGGCGCGAGCAGTACTTC
-	few	TRBJ2-7	TRBV20-1	CSATPRLVSSYEQYF	TGCAGTGCTACCCCAAGGCTAGTATCCTCCTACGAGCAGTACTTC
TRBD2	few	TRBJ2-1	TRBV14	CASSQDLGLAENNEQFF	TGTGCCAGCAGCCAAGACCTGGGACTAGCGGAAAACAATGAGCAGTTCTTC